This T cell receptor beta chain is drawn from a study of blood T cell repertoires in COVID-19. Across the whole study: COVID-19 samples from acute and convalescent phases originated in the United States, Italy and Spain. Nucleic acid was either cDNA or gDNA, and it came from T cells, B-cell-depleted T cells, or PBMCs.

This clone was seen ten or more times. Trimming cost V 3 bases and J 1 base, with 12 bases left between them. Germline lookup yields CDR1 LNHDA and CDR2 SQIVND (reference sequence). The CDR3 covers 16 residues. The protocol was immunoSEQ multiplex PCR, while the TCRdb copy is restricted to in-frame clones and leaves out a portion. The data show roughly 90,000 clones, 80% seen once. Input material: peripheral blood. The rearrangement links TRBV19 to TRBJ2-2, with D maybe TRBD2 (5 bases). This clonotype originated in a human donor in a cohort sampled during active COVID-19. CDR3 sequence: CASSILGVGNTGELFF. CDR3 nucleotide sequence: TGTGCCAGTAGTATCCTCGGGGTCGGGAACACCGGGGAGCTGTTTTTT. Drawing the rest from reference TRBV19 and TRBJ2-2, the complete variable domain is DGGITQSPKYLFRKEGQNVTLSCEQNLNHDAMYWYRQDPGQGLRLIYYSQIVNDFQKGDIAEGYSVSREKKESFPLTVTSAQKNPTAFYLCASSILGVGNTGELFFGEGSRLTVL.